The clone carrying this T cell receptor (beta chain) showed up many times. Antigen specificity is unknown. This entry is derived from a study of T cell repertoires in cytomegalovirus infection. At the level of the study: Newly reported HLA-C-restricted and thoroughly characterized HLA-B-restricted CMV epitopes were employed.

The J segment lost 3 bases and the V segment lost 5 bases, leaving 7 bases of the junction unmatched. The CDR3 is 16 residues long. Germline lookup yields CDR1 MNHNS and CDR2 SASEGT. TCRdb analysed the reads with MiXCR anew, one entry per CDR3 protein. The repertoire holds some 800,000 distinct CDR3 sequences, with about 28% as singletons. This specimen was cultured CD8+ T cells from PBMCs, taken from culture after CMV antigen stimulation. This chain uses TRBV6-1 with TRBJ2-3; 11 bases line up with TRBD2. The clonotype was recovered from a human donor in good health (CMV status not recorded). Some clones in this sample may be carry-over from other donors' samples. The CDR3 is CASSLYSGGATDTQYF. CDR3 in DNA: TGTGCCAGCAGTCTTTATAGCGGGGGGGCAACAGATACGCAGTATTTT.